This T cell receptor beta chain was found in a study of blood T cell repertoires in COVID-19. Produced via immunoSEQ multiplex PCR; TCRdb's table is partial and in-frame only. The data contain under 250,000 clones, 85% of them singletons. V was clipped by 0 bases and J by 2 bases, with 8 bases between them. The CDR3 contains 15 residues. The germline gives CDR1 MNHEY, CDR2 SVGAGI. The sequence derives from a woman between 65 and 79 years old with COVID-19, enrolled during active disease. The V gene is TRBV6-5, the J gene TRBJ1-5; no firm D call. Sequences were obtained from peripheral blood. CDR3 in DNA: TGTGCCAGCAGTTACTCCAGTCGGGGCAATCAGCCCCAGCATTTT. Its protein product is CASSYSSRGNQPQHF.